The clone carrying this T cell receptor beta chain has a count of ten or more. Its antigen is undetermined. This entry is derived from a study of T cell repertoires in cytomegalovirus infection. Study results and limitations: Based on cumulative public TCR beta family frequency, carriers of CMV plus the relevant HLA were identified.

V dropped 4 bases and J dropped 0; count of bases not matched to a gene: 6. The germline CDR1 and CDR2 sequences are MGHRA and YSYEKL. The CDR3 covers 16 residues. Each CDR3 protein gets one entry after TCRdb re-called the reads with MiXCR. The data hold around 530,000 distinct CDR3 sequences, with 15% to 20% observed a single time. V and J are TRBV4-1 and TRBJ2-3, with 8 positions matching TRBD1. This TCR was sampled from a human donor in good health (CMV status not recorded). Some clones in this sample may be carry-over from other donors' samples. The sequencing input was CD8+ T cells from PBMCs. The CDR3 sequence: CASSRDRSASTDTQYF. CDR3 bases: TGCGCCAGCAGCCGGGACAGGTCGGCTAGCACAGATACGCAGTATTTT.